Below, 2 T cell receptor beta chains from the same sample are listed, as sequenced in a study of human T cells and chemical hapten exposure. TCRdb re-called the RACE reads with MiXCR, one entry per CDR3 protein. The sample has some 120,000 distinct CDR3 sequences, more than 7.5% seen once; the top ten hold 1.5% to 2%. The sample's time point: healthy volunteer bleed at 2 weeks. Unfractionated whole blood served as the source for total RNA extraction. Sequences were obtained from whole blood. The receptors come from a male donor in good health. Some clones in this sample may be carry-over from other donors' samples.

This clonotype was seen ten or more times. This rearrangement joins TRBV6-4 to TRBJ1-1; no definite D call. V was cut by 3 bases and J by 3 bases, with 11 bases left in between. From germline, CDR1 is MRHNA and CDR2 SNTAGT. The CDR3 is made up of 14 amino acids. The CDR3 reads CASSEYPRDTEAFF. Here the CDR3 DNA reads TGTGCCAGCAGTGAGTATCCTCGGGACACTGAAGCTTTCTTT.

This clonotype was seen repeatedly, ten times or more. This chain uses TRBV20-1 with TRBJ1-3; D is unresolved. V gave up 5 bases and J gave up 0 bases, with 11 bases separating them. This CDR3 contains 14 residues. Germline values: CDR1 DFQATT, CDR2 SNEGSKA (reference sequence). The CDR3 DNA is TGCAGTGCTTTGACACAAAGCTCTGGAAACACCATATATTTT. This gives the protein CSALTQSSGNTIYF.